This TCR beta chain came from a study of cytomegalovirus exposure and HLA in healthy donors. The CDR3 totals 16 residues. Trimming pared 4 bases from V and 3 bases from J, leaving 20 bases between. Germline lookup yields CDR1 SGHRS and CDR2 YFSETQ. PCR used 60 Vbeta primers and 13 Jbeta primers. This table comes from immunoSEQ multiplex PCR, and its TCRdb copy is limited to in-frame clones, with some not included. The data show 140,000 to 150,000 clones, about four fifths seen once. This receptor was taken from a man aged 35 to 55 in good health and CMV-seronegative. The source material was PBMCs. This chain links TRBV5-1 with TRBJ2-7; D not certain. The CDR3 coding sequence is TGCGCCAGCAGCCCCCCCTGGCCCATGGCTAGCTACGAGCAGTACTTC. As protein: CASSPPWPMASYEQYF.